The present T cell receptor (beta chain) was sequenced within a study of T cell responses to AZD1222 COVID-19 vaccine. Study observations and caveats: The breadth and depth of Spike-specific TCRs increased once two AZD1222 doses had been given.

In the case of this clone: Antigen specificity is unknown.

TCRdb's table, derived via immunoSEQ multiplex PCR, lists solely in-frame clones and lacks some. The sample carries some 90,000 clones, 89% recorded once. This receptor was taken from an adult in good health. Sequenced material: peripheral blood, taken on day 0 of AZD1222 vaccination.

In DNA, the CDR3 is TGTGCCAGTACGGGGGAGACGGGCTATGGCTACACCTTC. This encodes CASTGETGYGYTF. The chain carries TRBV2 and TRBJ1-2, with a tentative D call TRBD1 (5 bases). The germline CDR1 and CDR2 sequences are SNHLY and FYNNEI. The ends were cut back, 9 bases at V and 4 bases at J, with 15 bases in the middle. CDR3 length: 13 residues.